Presented here are 8 T cell receptor beta chains from one specimen sequenced in a study of blood T cell repertoires in COVID-19. The table came from immunoSEQ multiplex PCR; TCRdb's copy has only in-frame clones and leaves some out. The data hold approximately 250,000 clones, with roughly 85% observed a single time. Material: peripheral blood. These TCRs come from a man in his forties with acute or convalescent COVID-19.

This clone showed up just once. A junction end diverges from the germline sequence, so it may reflect a read error. This rearrangement joins TRBV3-1 (or the pseudogene TRBV3-2) to TRBJ2-5; a possible D gene is TRBD2 (8 bases). Per germline, CDR1 LGHDT and CDR2 YNNKEL (reference sequence). This CDR3 has 17 residues. CDR3 sequence reads: CARSRGGGGINQETQYF. CDR3 sequence (DNA): TGTGCCCGCAGCCGAGGGGGCGGGGGGATAAACCAAGAGACCCAGTACTTC.

This sequence joins TRBV6-1 and TRBJ1-5; tentative D call: TRBD1 (5 bases). This CDR3 has 14 residues. Germline CDR1 reads MNHNS; CDR2 reads SASEGT. Trimming removed 2 bases from V and 2 bases from J, with 7 bases in between. The CDR3 sequence is CASSELGGNQPQHF. The CDR3, as DNA: TGTGCCAGCAGTGAATTAGGGGGCAATCAGCCCCAGCATTTT.

The chain employs TRBV3-1 (or the pseudogene TRBV3-2) and TRBJ1-5, with TRBD1 as a possible D gene (5 bases). V lost 1 base, J lost 7 bases, and 20 bases lay in between. The CDR3 covers 17 residues. Germline V gene sequence: CDR1 LGHDT, CDR2 YNNKEL (reference sequence). The CDR3 bases are TGTGCCAGCAGCCAAGGGGGTTCGGGGGGAGGTAAACAGCCCCAGCATTTT. As protein: CASSQGGSGGGKQPQHF.

The genes are TRBV11-3 and TRBJ1-1; possibly TRBD1 for D (5 bases). The V end was cut by 5 bases, the J end by 1 base, with 11 bases between. The CDR3 covers 14 residues. The germline V gene has CDR1 SGHNT and CDR2 YENEEA. This chain's CDR3 is CASSHGTQNTEAFF. Here the CDR3 DNA reads TGTGCCAGCAGCCATGGGACTCAGAACACTGAAGCTTTCTTT. Full variable domain (outside the CDR3, taken from reference TRBV11-3 and TRBJ1-1): EAGVVQSPRYKIIEKKQPVAFWCNPISGHNTLYWYLQNLGQGPELLIRYENEEAVDDSQLPKDRFSAERLKGVDSTLKIQPAELGDSAVYLCASSHGTQNTEAFFGQGTRLTVV.

The chain employs TRBV11-2 and TRBJ1-2; tentatively, D is TRBD1 (6 bases). This CDR3 is 14 amino acids long. Trimming removed 1 base from V and 7 bases from J, with 13 bases in between. Germline CDR1 is SGHAT and CDR2 is FQNNGV. CDR3 sequence (DNA): TGTGCCAGCAGCTTAGGGGGACAAGGGCTTGGCTACACCTTC. Its protein is CASSLGGQGLGYTF.

The genes are TRBV18 and TRBJ2-7; 14 bases line up with TRBD2. CDR3 length: 14 residues. Germline assignment: CDR1 KGHSH and CDR2 LQKENI. V trimming: 3 bases; J trimming: 8 bases; junction bases outside the gene matches: 3. The CDR3 nucleotides read TGTGCCAGCTCACCCGGGACTAGCGGGGGTCAGCAGTACTTC. Translating it yields CASSPGTSGGQQYF.

The count of this clone is one. This sample includes further DNA sequences coding for the same CDR3. The chain is built from TRBV13 and TRBJ2-2, with D tentatively TRBD2 (6 bases). Between the trimmed V and J ends, which lost 3 bases and 5 bases, there was a span of 10 bases. The CDR3 totals 14 residues. CDR1 PRHDT and CDR2 FYEKMQ come from the germline V gene (reference sequence). This CDR3 reads CASSFGGGTGELFF. CDR3 DNA: TGTGCCAGCAGCTTCGGCGGAGGGACCGGGGAGCTGTTTTTT.

This chain connects TRBV7-2 to TRBJ2-1; possibly TRBD2 for D (5 bases). The V gene lost 7 bases and the J gene lost 6 bases, with 7 bases spanning the gap. CDR3 length: 11 residues. Germline assignment: CDR1 SGHTA and CDR2 FQGNSA. Here the CDR3 DNA reads TGTGCCAGCACCACTAGCAATGAGCAGTTCTTC. It is translated as CASTTSNEQFF.